This paragraph covers one T cell receptor (beta chain) sequence. Its antigen is undetermined. The V gene's germline CDR1 is MNHNS and CDR2 SASEGT. The CDR3 is 13 residues long. The ends were cut back, 6 bases at V and 4 bases at J, with 9 bases in the middle. This sample stems from a study of OX40 agonist ivuxolimab in advanced cancers. Whole-study findings and limits: In the 0.1 to 3.0 mg/kg range, CD4+ and CD8+ blood T cells had expanded clonally by week 6. Not determined was the antigen specificity of the expanded peripheral T cells.

Sequencing used immunoSEQ multiplex PCR; TCRdb keeps in-frame clones, though not all of them. The sample consists of about 90,000 clones, about nine tenths of them appearing once. The source was CD4+ or CD8+ T cells sorted from blood, collected in a trial of the OX40 agonist ivuxolimab. The receptor's source is an adult with an advanced solid tumor such as melanoma, head and neck, liver or kidney cancer. V is TRBV6-1 and J is TRBJ1-4, with TRBD1 as a possible D gene (5 bases). CDR3: CASSGTDNEKLFF. The CDR3 coding sequence is TGTGCCAGCAGCGGGACTGATAATGAAAAACTGTTTTTT.